This T cell receptor beta chain was observed in a study of CD8+CD57+ T cells in acquired aplastic anemia. Across the study: Sequencing produced an average of around 10 million reads per healthy donor for CD4+ cells.

For CDR3 and TCR beta VDJ profiling, genomic DNA was the template used. TCRdb processed the reads anew with MiXCR; each CDR3 protein has one entry. The sample includes 110,000 or so distinct CDR3 sequences, 51% of them seen just once. This clonotype was counted ten times or more. This receptor was obtained from a human donor in good health, serving as a control. The specimen sequenced was sorted CD4+, CD8+, or CD8+CD57+ T cells (not recorded which) from PBMCs.

The CDR3 nucleotides read TGTGCCAGCAGTTACAGCGGGGGGCATAATGAGCAGTTCTTC. Amino acid sequence: CASSYSGGHNEQFF. The chain joins TRBV6-2 or TRBV6-3 to TRBJ2-1; 9 positions match TRBD2. CDR3 length equals 14 residues. V was pared by 2 bases and J by 7 bases, with 3 bases of the junction left unmatched. Germline CDR1 is MNHEY and CDR2 is SVGEGT.